The source of this T cell receptor beta chain is a study of siplizumab effects on memory and regulatory T cells. Sequencing was performed with immunoSEQ multiplex PCR; in TCRdb, only in-frame clones are kept and a portion is missing. Of about 120,000 clones in the sample, 92% were seen once. As to this clone: Its antigen is unknown.

Notes on the study in general: There was no confirmation of the suppressive function of proliferating Tregs from siplizumab cultures.

CDR3 length: 12 residues. Germline assignment: CDR1 MNHEY and CDR2 SVGAGI. V was shortened by 2 bases and J by 12 bases, with 11 bases between the two germline ends. The J gene is TRBJ2-1, the V gene TRBV6-5, with D hard to call. The receptor comes from a human donor in good health. The material sequenced was CD4+ T cells sorted from blood. CDR3 residues: CASSYPGERQFF. The CDR3, as DNA: TGTGCCAGCAGTTACCCTGGAGAGCGGCAGTTCTTC.